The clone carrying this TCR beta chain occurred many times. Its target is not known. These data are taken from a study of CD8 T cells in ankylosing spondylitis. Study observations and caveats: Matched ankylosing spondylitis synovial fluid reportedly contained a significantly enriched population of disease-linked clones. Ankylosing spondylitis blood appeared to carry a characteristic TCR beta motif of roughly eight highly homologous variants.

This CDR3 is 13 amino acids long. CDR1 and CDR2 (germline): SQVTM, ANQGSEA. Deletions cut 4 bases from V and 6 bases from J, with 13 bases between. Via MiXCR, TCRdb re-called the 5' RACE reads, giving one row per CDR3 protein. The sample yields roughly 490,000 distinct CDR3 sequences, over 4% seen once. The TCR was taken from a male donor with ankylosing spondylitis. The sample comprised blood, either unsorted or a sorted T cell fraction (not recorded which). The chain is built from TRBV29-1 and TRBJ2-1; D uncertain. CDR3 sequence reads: CSVALRNPNEQFF. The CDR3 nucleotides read TGCAGCGTTGCTTTGCGGAATCCCAATGAGCAGTTCTTC.